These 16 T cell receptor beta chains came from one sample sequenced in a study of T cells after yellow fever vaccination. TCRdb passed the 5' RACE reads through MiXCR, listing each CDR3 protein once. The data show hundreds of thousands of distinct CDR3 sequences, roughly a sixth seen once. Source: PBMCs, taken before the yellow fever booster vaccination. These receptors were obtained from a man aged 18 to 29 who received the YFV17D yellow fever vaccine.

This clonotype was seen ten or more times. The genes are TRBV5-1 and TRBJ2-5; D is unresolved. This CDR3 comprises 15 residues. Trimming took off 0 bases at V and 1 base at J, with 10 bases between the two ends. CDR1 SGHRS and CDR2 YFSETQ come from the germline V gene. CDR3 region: CASSLAVLTQETQYF. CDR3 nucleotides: TGCGCCAGCAGCTTGGCCGTTTTGACCCAAGAGACCCAGTACTTC.

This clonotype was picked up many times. CDR3 coding DNA: TGTGCCAGCAGCCACCTGATGACGGGGGGGGTCTCGTCAGAGACCCAGTACTTC. Translated: CASSHLMTGGVSSETQYF. This chain connects TRBV3-1 to TRBJ2-5, with TRBD2 matching over 8 bases. This CDR3 has 18 amino acids. Germline values: CDR1 LGHDT, CDR2 YNNKEL (reference sequence). The V gene end was trimmed by 3 bases and the J gene end by 4 bases; junction bases not matched to a gene: 16.

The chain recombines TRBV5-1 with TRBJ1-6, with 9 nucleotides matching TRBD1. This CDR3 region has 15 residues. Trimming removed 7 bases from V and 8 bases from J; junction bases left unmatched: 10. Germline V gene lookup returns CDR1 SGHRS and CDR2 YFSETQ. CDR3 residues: CASGEQGAGDSPLHF. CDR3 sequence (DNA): TGCGCCAGCGGTGAACAGGGGGCAGGGGATTCACCCCTCCACTTT.

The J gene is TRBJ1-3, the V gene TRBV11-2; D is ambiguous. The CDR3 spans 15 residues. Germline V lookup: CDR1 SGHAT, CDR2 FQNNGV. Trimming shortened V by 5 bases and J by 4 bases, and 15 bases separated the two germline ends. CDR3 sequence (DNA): TGTGCCAGCAGCCCGACACGGGCGCGCGGAAACACCATATATTTT. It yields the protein CASSPTRARGNTIYF.

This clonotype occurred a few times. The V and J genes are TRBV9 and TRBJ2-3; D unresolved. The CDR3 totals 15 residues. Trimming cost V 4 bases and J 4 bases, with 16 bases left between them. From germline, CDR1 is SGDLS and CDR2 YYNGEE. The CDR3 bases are TGTGCCAGCAGCCCGTGGGGTAAGGAAGCAGATACGCAGTATTTT. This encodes CASSPWGKEADTQYF.

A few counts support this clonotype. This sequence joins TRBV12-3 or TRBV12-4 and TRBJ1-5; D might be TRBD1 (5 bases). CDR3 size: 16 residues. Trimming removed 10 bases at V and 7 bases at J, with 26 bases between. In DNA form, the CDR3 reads TGTGCCACTTCACGGGACGGAATTGGTGGGGCGCAGCCCCAGCATTTT. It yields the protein CATSRDGIGGAQPQHF.

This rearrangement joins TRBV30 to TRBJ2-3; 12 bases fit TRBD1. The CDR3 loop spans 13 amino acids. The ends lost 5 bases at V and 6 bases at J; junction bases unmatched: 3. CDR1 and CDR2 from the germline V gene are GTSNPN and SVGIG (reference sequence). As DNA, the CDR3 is TGTGCCTGGGGGACAGGGGGCTCGGATACGCAGTATTTT. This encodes CAWGTGGSDTQYF.

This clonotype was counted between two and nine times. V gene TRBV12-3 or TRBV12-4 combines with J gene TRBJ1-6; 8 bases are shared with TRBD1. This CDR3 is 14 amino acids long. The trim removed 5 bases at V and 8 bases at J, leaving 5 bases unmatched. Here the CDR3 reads CASSPTGAHSPLHF. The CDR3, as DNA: TGTGCCAGCAGTCCGACAGGGGCTCATTCACCCCTCCACTTT.

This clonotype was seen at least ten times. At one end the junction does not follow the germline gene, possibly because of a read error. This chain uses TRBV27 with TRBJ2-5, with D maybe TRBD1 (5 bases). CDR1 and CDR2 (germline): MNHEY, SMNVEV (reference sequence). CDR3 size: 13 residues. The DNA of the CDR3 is TGTGCCAGCAGCCCGACGATAGGGGTCCTTCGTTATTTC. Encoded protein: CASSPTIGVLRYF.

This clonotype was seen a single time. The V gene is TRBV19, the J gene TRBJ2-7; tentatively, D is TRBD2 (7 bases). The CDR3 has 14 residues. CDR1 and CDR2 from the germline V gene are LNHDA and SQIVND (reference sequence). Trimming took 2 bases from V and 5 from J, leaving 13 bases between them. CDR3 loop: CASSIRSGGDEQYF. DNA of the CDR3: TGTGCCAGTAGTATAAGATCGGGGGGCGACGAGCAGTACTTC.

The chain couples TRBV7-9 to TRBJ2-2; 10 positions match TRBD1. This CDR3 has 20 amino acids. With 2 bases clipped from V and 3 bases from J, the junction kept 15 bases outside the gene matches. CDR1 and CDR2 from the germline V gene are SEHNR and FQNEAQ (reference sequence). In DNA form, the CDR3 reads TGTGCCAGCAGCTTATTAGGCCCTGCCCGACAGGGGGCGGACACCGGGGAGCTGTTTTTT. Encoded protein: CASSLLGPARQGADTGELFF.

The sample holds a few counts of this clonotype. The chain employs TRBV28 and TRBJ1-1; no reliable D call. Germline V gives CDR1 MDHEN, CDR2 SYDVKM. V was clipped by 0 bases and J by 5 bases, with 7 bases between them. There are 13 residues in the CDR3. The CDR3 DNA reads TGTGCCAGCAGTTTATGGGGAAGGACTGAAGCTTTCTTT. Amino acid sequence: CASSLWGRTEAFF.

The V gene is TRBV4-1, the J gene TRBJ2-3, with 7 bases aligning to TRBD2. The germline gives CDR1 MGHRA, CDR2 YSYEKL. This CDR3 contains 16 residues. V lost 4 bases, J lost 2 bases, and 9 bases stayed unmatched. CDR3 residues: CASSPPPSGLTDTQYF. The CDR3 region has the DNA TGCGCCAGCAGCCCCCCGCCTAGCGGCCTCACAGATACGCAGTATTTT.

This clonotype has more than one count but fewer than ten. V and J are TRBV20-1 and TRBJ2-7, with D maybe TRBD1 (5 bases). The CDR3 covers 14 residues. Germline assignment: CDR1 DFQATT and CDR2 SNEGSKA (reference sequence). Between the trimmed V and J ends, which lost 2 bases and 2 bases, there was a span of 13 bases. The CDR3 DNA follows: TGCAGTGCTAGACCATTCATAGGGGCCTACGAGCAGTACTTC. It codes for CSARPFIGAYEQYF.

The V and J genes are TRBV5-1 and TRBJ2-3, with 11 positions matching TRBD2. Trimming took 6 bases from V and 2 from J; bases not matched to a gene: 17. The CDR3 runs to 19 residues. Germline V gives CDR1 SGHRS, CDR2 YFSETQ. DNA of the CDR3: TGCGCCAGCAAGAGGTTTTTAGCGGGGGGGCAGCTTGTCACAGATACGCAGTATTTT. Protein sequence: CASKRFLAGGQLVTDTQYF.

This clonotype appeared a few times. CDR3: CASSLLAGGVNIQYF. The CDR3 DNA reads TGTGCCAGCAGTCTACTAGCGGGGGGGGTAAACATTCAGTACTTC. The V and J genes are TRBV12-3 or TRBV12-4 and TRBJ2-4; TRBD2 agrees at 13 bases. V lost 5 bases to trimming and J lost 6 bases; unmatched junction nucleotides: 4. CDR3 length equals 15 residues.